These T cell receptor beta chains were read from a single sample in a study of T cells in Graves' hyperthyroidism and ophthalmopathy. From the multiplex PCR reads, TCRdb called clonotypes with MiXCR, one entry per CDR3 protein. Of 450,000 to 700,000 distinct CDR3 sequences in the sample, around 42% were seen once. The sequenced sample was peripheral blood or thyroid tissue (not recorded which). The source is a woman between 18 and 29 years old with Graves' hyperthyroidism. Each CDR3 is given with its conserved first and last residue. A D gene is named only where the DNA matches it firmly. Size is stated for part of the rows, as once, few or many counts, or as a class when the clone is expanded.

clone_size	d_call	v_call	j_call	cdr3_nt	cdr3_aa
NA	TRBD1	TRBV2	TRBJ1-1	TGTGCCAGTACAGGGGGCAATGAAGCTTTCTTT	CASTGGNEAFF
many	NA	TRBV10-2	TRBJ1-2	TGCGCCAGCAGTGAGCCGAAGGATGGCTACACCTTC	CASSEPKDGYTF
many	TRBD2	TRBV11-3	TRBJ2-2	TGTGCCAGCAGCCCGGGAGGCTCTAACACCGGGGAGCTGTTTTTT	CASSPGGSNTGELFF
NA	NA	TRBV2	TRBJ1-1	TGTGCCAGCAGTGAAGGGCGGGGGACTTTCTTT	CASSEGRGTFF
NA	TRBD1	TRBV7-9	TRBJ1-2	TGTGCCAGCAGCGGCACTAGCGGACAGGGGGCGTTTAACTATGGCTACACCTTC	CASSGTSGQGAFNYGYTF
NA	TRBD1	TRBV25-1	TRBJ1-3	TGTGCCAGCGAATGGACAGGGTCTGGAAACACCATATATTTT	CASEWTGSGNTIYF
many	NA	TRBV19	TRBJ1-1	TGTGCCAGTAGTGTGGGAGCCGCTGAAGCTTTCTTT	CASSVGAAEAFF
once	NA	TRBV29-1	TRBJ1-2	TGCAGCAGCCCCCAGGGAGAGAACTATGGCTACACCTTC	CSSPQGENYGYTF
NA	NA	TRBV7-9	TRBJ2-5	TGTGCCAGCAGCTTAGGTGGACATTCGTACCAAGAGACCCAGTACTTC	CASSLGGHSYQETQYF
NA	NA	TRBV10-3	TRBJ2-7	TGTGCCAGCAGTTACCCTCCAGGGGAGGGCAGCACCTACGAGCAGTACTTC	CASSYPPGEGSTYEQYF
NA	TRBD2	TRBV20-1	TRBJ2-7	TGCAGTGCTAGAGTAGCTAGCGGGAGTGGAGAGCAGTACTTC	CSARVASGSGEQYF
once	NA	TRBV7-2	TRBJ2-5	TGTGCCAGCAGTTGGACTATCCAAGAGACCCAGTACTTC	CASSWTIQETQYF
few	NA	TRBV4-1	TRBJ1-6	TGCGCCAGCAGCCAAGATGGAGGACAGCTCTCCTATAATTCACCCCTCCACTTT	CASSQDGGQLSYNSPLHF
NA	NA	TRBV7-3	TRBJ2-2	TGTGCCAGCAGCTCGGCGGGCCGCGGGGAGCTGTTTTTT	CASSSAGRGELFF
many	TRBD2	TRBV2	TRBJ2-2	TGTGCCAGCAGTGAAGGTAGTAGCGGGGCCACCGGGGAGCTGTTTTTT	CASSEGSSGATGELFF
NA	NA	TRBV7-9	TRBJ2-5	TGTGCCAGCAGCCAAGATCTACGCCAGGGAGGCAATCAGCCCCAGTACTTC	CASSQDLRQGGNQPQYF
NA	NA	TRBV7-2	TRBJ2-3	TGTGCCAGCAGCTTAAAGGCTCCCAGAGGAGATACGCAGTATTTT	CASSLKAPRGDTQYF
NA	NA	TRBV7-2	TRBJ1-4	TGCGCCAGCAGCCACGACAGGACAACTAATGAAAAACTGTTTTTT	CASSHDRTTNEKLFF
many	NA	TRBV2	TRBJ2-5	TGTGCCAGCACCGAGAGGCAGGGGAGAAAGACCCAGTACTTC	CASTERQGRKTQYF
NA	NA	TRBV29-1	TRBJ1-2	TGCAGCTTAGGGACAACCAGCTATGGCTACACCTTC	CSLGTTSYGYTF
NA	NA	TRBV2	TRBJ1-1	TGTGCCAGCAGTGACCTGGGAGGGGTGAACACTGAAGCTTTCTTT	CASSDLGGVNTEAFF
NA	TRBD1	TRBV19	TRBJ2-2	TGTGCCAGTAGTATTGGGACAGGGGGCAGCGGGGAGCTGTTTTTT	CASSIGTGGSGELFF
NA	NA	TRBV18	TRBJ1-3	TGTGCCAGCTCACTGACAGGAATGGGAAACACCATATATTTT	CASSLTGMGNTIYF
many	TRBD1	TRBV6-6	TRBJ1-6	TGTGCCAGCAGGGGGGACAGTAATTCACCCCTCCACTTT	CASRGDSNSPLHF
many	NA	TRBV6-6	TRBJ1-2	TGTGCCAGCAGCCCCAGGAATAGCTATGGCTACACCTTC	CASSPRNSYGYTF
once	TRBD1	TRBV7-9	TRBJ2-1	TGTGCCAGCAGCCACGCGCCGGGACAGGGCCCGTGGAATGAGCAGTTCTTC	CASSHAPGQGPWNEQFF
many	NA	TRBV5-1	TRBJ1-2	TGCGCCAGCAGCGGGGGACTGGGTAACTATGGCTACACCTTC	CASSGGLGNYGYTF
few	TRBD2	TRBV2	TRBJ2-1	TGTGCCGGACGAGGAGACGGGAGGGCCTTTGATGAGCAGTTCTTC	CAGRGDGRAFDEQFF
NA	NA	TRBV27	TRBJ1-5	TGTGCCAGCAGTGTGGACAGCCAGTATCAGCCCCAGCATTTT	CASSVDSQYQPQHF
NA	TRBD2	TRBV24-1	TRBJ2-5	TGTGCCACCAGTGCTCCGGGACTAGCGGAGACCCAGTACTTC	CATSAPGLAETQYF
many	NA	TRBV12-3/TRBV12-4	TRBJ2-7	TGTGCCAGCAGCCCCGGTTGGGCAGTCTCCTACGAGCAGTACTTC	CASSPGWAVSYEQYF
many	NA	TRBV30	TRBJ1-6	TGTGCCTGGAGCGGACGAAGGGGCATTCCGTCACCCCTCCACTTT	CAWSGRRGIPSPLHF
NA	TRBD2	TRBV7-2	TRBJ2-2	TGTGCCAGCAGGTCCGTAGAGACTAGCGGGAGGGCCCGTTGGGCCGGGGAGCTGTTTTTT	CASRSVETSGRARWAGELFF
NA	NA	TRBV29-1	TRBJ1-2	TGCAGTTTCCAGGGCTTTGATTATGGCTACACCTTC	CSFQGFDYGYTF
many	NA	TRBV6-6	TRBJ2-6	TGTGCCAGCAGTGCAAGAGGGGCCGGGGGGGCCAACGTCCTGACTTTC	CASSARGAGGANVLTF
NA	NA	TRBV12-3/TRBV12-4	TRBJ2-5	TGTGCCAGCATGTCCAGGGGATCCCTCCAAGAGACCCAGTACTTC	CASMSRGSLQETQYF
many	NA	TRBV10-3	TRBJ2-5	TGTGCCATCTCAGGGGGGCAAGAGACCCAGTACTTC	CAISGGQETQYF
NA	NA	TRBV2	TRBJ2-7	TGTGCCAGCAGTTTAAGGGGGATGGCCTACGAGCAGTACTTC	CASSLRGMAYEQYF
NA	TRBD1	TRBV15	TRBJ1-5	TGTGCCACCAGCAGTTTCAGGGGGCTCTTGAATCAGCCCCAGCATTTT	CATSSFRGLLNQPQHF
NA	NA	TRBV10-1	TRBJ1-1	TGCGCCAGCAGTGGTGGGAGAGGCCTGAACACTGAAGCTTTCTTT	CASSGGRGLNTEAFF
many	NA	TRBV24-1	TRBJ1-1	TGTGCCACCAGTGATGGCTGGAGGGGTGAAGCTTTCTTT	CATSDGWRGEAFF
NA	NA	TRBV20-1	TRBJ1-5	TGCAGTGCTCTCCGTTTACAGGCCCTTATGGGGGGTCAGCCCCAGCATTTT	CSALRLQALMGGQPQHF
NA	TRBD1	TRBV20-1	TRBJ1-5	TGCAGTGCTATGACAGGGGGTCAAGGTCAGCCCCAGCATTTT	CSAMTGGQGQPQHF
NA	TRBD1	TRBV12-3/TRBV12-4	TRBJ1-2	TGTGCCAGCAGTTTGGTTCTGACAGGGCTGCCCTATGGCTACACCTTC	CASSLVLTGLPYGYTF
NA	TRBD1	TRBV2	TRBJ2-6	TGTGCCATCAGTGAGCCTCCCGGGACAGGGGGTGGGGCCAACGTCCTGACTTTC	CAISEPPGTGGGANVLTF
NA	NA	TRBV7-2	TRBJ2-5	TGTGCCAGCAGCTTTGGGGGGGGCCTCGGAGAGACCCAGTACTTC	CASSFGGGLGETQYF
many	NA	TRBV2	TRBJ1-5	TGTGCCAGCAGTAGGCTGACAACAGGCAATCAGCCCCAGCATTTT	CASSRLTTGNQPQHF
NA	NA	TRBV9	TRBJ2-7	TGTGCCAGCAGCCAAGACGATAGCTCCTACGAGCAGTACTTC	CASSQDDSSYEQYF
NA	TRBD2	TRBV20-1	TRBJ2-3	TGCAGTGCTAGCGGGAGGGCCCAAGATACGCAGTATTTT	CSASGRAQDTQYF